The text below deals with one T cell receptor beta chain. The record originates from a study of blood T cell repertoires in COVID-19. The wider study: The study drew acute and convalescent COVID-19 samples from the United States, Italy and Spain. T cells, B-cell-depleted T cells, or PBMCs provided the cDNA or gDNA that served as material.

Per the authors' pipeline: The assay estimated nucleated cells by amplifying reference gene primers. TCRdb's copy holds only in-frame clones and misses some; the assay was immunoSEQ multiplex PCR. Clonal size and the V and J genes are those of that table, whereas D and trimming came from the DNA. The sample includes some 100,000 clones, 65% to 80% of them seen just once. The germline CDR1 and CDR2 sequences are SQVTM and ANQGSEA. Deletions cut 4 bases from V and 6 bases from J, with 25 bases between. CDR3 length equals 17 residues. The genes are TRBV29-1 and TRBJ1-5; perhaps TRBD1 as D (6 bases). Sequencing was carried out using peripheral blood. This clonotype originated in a man aged 70 or older with acute or convalescent COVID-19. Here the CDR3 reads CSVVTAGQGHSGQPQHF. As DNA, the CDR3 is TGCAGCGTTGTAACGGCTGGGCAGGGGCACTCAGGTCAGCCCCAGCATTTT.